This entry describes one TCR beta chain. Its cognate antigen has yet to be identified. There are no base qualities to consult, and no much larger clone falls within one base. Ficoll-Paque density gradient centrifugation was used to isolate PBMCs. The CDR3 runs 14 residues from the cysteine to the phenylalanine. Of all the DNA, just the CDR3 is kept, 42 bases in frame from base 1. Sequencing took place on an Illumina NovaSeq 6000. cDNA libraries for TCRalpha and TCRbeta were prepared by 5'RACE using constant-segment primers, with sample barcodes and unique molecular identifiers added. RNA was extracted from every sample with Trizol reagent. Library amplification was performed in two PCR steps, and a second sample barcode and Illumina TruSeq adapters were introduced in the second step. Sequencing of the libraries was done on an Illumina NovaSeq, producing 2 x 150 bp paired-end reads. Per the original workflow: Demultiplexing of reads and collapsing into UMI-guided consensus sequences were performed with migec v1.2.7. Using mixcr v2.1.11, UMI consensuses were aligned to TRA and TRB V and J templates and then assembled into clonotypes. Clonotypes were classified as expanded or contracted when called significant by both edgeR and NoisET, with noise models trained on biological replicates. edgeR calls used a false discovery rate-adjusted p below 0.01 and a log2 fold-change threshold of 1. PCA with hierarchical clustering of max-normalized trajectories of the 1000 most abundant clonotypes was used as exploratory dynamics analysis. The CD4 or CD8 phenotype of responding clones was assigned using the separately sequenced CD4+ and CD8+ repertoires. Using fastp at Q25 and MiXCR, TCRdb reprocessed the public reads and kept productive beta chains. Records with the same CDR3 protein are collapsed into one entry carrying the most frequent genes and DNA. The V and J calls shown here were made by TCRdb, not taken from the authors' results. The sample data list over 300,000 distinct CDR3 sequences, and 20% to 25% of these were observed just once. Approximately 22% of the sample is taken by the ten largest.

The data were obtained in a study of T-cell memory formation after mild COVID-19 (dated by TCRdb to about 2021). Some background on the complete study: Most TCR sequence clusters were specific to one of the two donors. Longitudinal TCRalpha and TCRbeta repertoire sequencing tracked T-cell clones expanding and contracting after mild COVID-19 in a couple of donors. Two young, previously healthy adult volunteers, one female and one male, were included in the cohort. Summary of the overall study and its limitations: From day 15 to 85, contracting clones showed balanced CD4/CD8 phenotypes, whereas a second wave of clones that expanded from day 15 to 37 leaned towards CD4+. SARS-CoV-2 specificity of the second-wave clones peaking on day 37 was not confirmed. The detection of some responding clones in pre-infection memory suggests that pre-existing cross-reactive memory T cells joined the SARS-CoV-2 response. Contracting CD4+ clones appeared mostly in the CM and EM memory subsets, whereas CD8+ clones were enriched in EMRA. The study included only two mild cases, and larger cohorts that include severe cases with pre-infection samples were judged to be necessary.

The sequence links TRBV21-1 to TRBJ2-7; TRBD1, the D gene given by the table, was not confirmed from the DNA. TRBV21-1 is tagged as a pseudogene. This TCR derives from a man between 18 and 35 years old who had mild COVID-19 (a few samples of this study predate the infection). The sample titles of this study are shuffled in the database, so cell type and time point are left out; the donor was told from shared clones. Sequenced material: PBMCs or a T cell subset sorted from them (not recorded which). CDR3 protein: CGSRPGTYTYEQYF. The nucleotides are TGTGGCAGCCGACCCGGGACATATACCTACGAGCAGTACTTC.